The entry below describes one TCR beta chain. The record originates from a study of blood T cell repertoires in COVID-19. As for the study in general: In each case, the material was cDNA or gDNA derived from T cells, B-cell-depleted T cells, or PBMCs.

In the original analysis: Amplified reference gene primers provided the basis for estimating nucleated cell counts. The method was immunoSEQ multiplex PCR; TCRdb's version includes in-frame clones alone and lacks a portion of them. V, J and clone size were drawn from that table, and D and trimming were deduced from the DNA. The table has around 280,000 clones, roughly 85% seen once. The age range of participants was about 18 to 100 years, with residence in fewer than 25 US areas. This CDR3 spans 13 amino acids. V lost 3 bases and J lost 1, with 6 bases in between. This sequence joins TRBV12-3 or TRBV12-4 and TRBJ2-5; D possibly corresponds to TRBD2 (5 bases). The sample comprised PBMCs or T cells enriched from blood (not recorded which). The TCR comes from a middle-aged woman who had recovered from COVID-19. CDR3 amino acids: CASSFAGQETQYF. CDR3 bases: TGTGCCAGCAGTTTCGCGGGCCAAGAGACCCAGTACTTC.